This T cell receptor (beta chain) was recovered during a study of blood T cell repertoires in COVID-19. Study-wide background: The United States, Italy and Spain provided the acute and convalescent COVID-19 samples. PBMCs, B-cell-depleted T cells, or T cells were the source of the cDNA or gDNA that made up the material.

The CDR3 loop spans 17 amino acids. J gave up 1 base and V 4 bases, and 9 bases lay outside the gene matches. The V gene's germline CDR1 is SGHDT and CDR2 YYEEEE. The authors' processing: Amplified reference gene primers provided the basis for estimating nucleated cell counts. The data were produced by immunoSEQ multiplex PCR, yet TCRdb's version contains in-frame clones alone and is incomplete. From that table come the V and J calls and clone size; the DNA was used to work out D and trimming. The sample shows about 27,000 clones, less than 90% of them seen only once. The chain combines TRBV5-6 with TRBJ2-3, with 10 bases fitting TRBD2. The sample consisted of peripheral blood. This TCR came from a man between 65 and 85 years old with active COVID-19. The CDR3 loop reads CASSSTLAGVRTDTQYF. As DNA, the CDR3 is TGTGCCAGCAGCAGCACTCTAGCGGGGGTACGCACAGATACGCAGTATTTT. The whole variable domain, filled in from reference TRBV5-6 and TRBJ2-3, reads DAGVTQSPTHLIKTRGQQVTLRCSPKSGHDTVSWYQQALGQGPQFIFQYYEEEERQRGNFPDRFSGHQFPNYSSELNVNALLLGDSALYLCASSSTLAGVRTDTQYFGPGTRLTVL.